The 2 T cell receptor beta chains below were found in one sample sequenced in a study of CD8 T cells in ankylosing spondylitis. One entry per CDR3 protein, called by TCRdb with MiXCR from the 5' RACE reads. The sample holds about 250,000 distinct CDR3 sequences, roughly 32% seen once. The sample comprised blood, either unsorted or a sorted T cell fraction (not recorded which). Every receptor here comes from a male donor with ankylosing spondylitis or in good health (not recorded which).

Many counts were recorded for this clonotype. V gene TRBV20-1 combines with J gene TRBJ2-1; 8 bases map to TRBD1. Trimming removed 4 bases from V and 2 bases from J; junction bases left unmatched: 4. Germline-derived CDR1 and CDR2 are DFQATT and SNEGSKA (reference sequence). The CDR3 is made up of 14 amino acids. The CDR3 reads CSATQTGAYNEQFF. As DNA, the CDR3 is TGCAGTGCTACCCAGACAGGGGCCTACAATGAGCAGTTCTTC.

This clonotype has just a few counts. The V and J genes are TRBV10-3 and TRBJ2-5, with TRBD1 matching 9 bases. Germline CDR1 ENHRY, CDR2 SYGVKD. The CDR3 has 13 amino acids. Trimming at V came to 10 bases and at J to 2 bases, leaving 5 bases not matched to a gene. The CDR3 is CATGTGRQETQYF. The CDR3 DNA is TGTGCCACCGGGACAGGGCGACAAGAGACCCAGTACTTC.